These 2 T cell receptor beta chains originate from one sample sequenced in a study of CD8+CD57+ T cells in acquired aplastic anemia. Both TCR beta VDJ combination and CDR3 sequence profiling were carried out. Genomic DNA was the template for this profiling. TCRdb ran MiXCR on the reads and lists one entry per CDR3 protein. Among roughly 180,000 distinct CDR3 sequences, 45% to 50% were seen once, and the ten largest hold under 3.5%. Specimen: sorted CD4+, CD8+, or CD8+CD57+ T cells (not recorded which) from PBMCs. All receptors come from a human donor in good health.

The chain has TRBV9 and TRBJ1-1; D is uncertain. Germline V gives CDR1 SGDLS, CDR2 YYNGEE. V shed 4 bases and J shed 0 bases, with 10 bases lying between them. CDR3 length: 14 residues. The CDR3 region is CASSPRFMNTEAFF. The CDR3 coding sequence is TGTGCCAGCAGCCCCCGGTTTATGAACACTGAAGCTTTCTTT.

V usage is TRBV4-2 and J usage is TRBJ2-1; 10 bases fit TRBD2. Per germline, CDR1 LGHNA and CDR2 YNFKEQ. V was clipped by 4 bases and J by 9 bases; unmatched bases: 9. The CDR3 consists of 15 residues. The CDR3 DNA sequence: TGTGCCAGCAGCCTGAGCGGGGGGGCCTTGAGTGAGCAGTTCTTC. This codes for CASSLSGGALSEQFF.